This T cell receptor (beta chain) derives from a study of T cell responses to AZD1222 COVID-19 vaccine. TCRdb's table, derived via immunoSEQ multiplex PCR, lists solely in-frame clones and lacks some. In the table there are fewer than 150,000 clones, 88% of which are singletons. This CDR3 region has 13 residues. Trimming cost V 4 bases and J 1 base, with 5 bases left between them. Per the germline V gene, CDR1 is KGHDR and CDR2 is SFDVKD. This clone was detected once. This specimen was peripheral blood, taken 28 days after the second AZD1222 dose. The chain is built from TRBV24-1 and TRBJ2-3; D is undetermined. The clonotype was recovered from an adult who received the AZD1222 COVID-19 vaccine. DNA of the CDR3: TGTGCCACCAGTGACCACGGCACAGATACGCAGTATTTT. It translates to CATSDHGTDTQYF.